The clone carrying this T cell receptor beta chain was observed many times. What it binds is not known. This CDR3 is built from 15 residues. Germline CDR1 SGHRS, CDR2 YFSETQ. Losses at the gene ends were 2 bases for V and 7 bases for J; bases not matched to a gene: 12. The data derive from a study of neurological immune-mediated disorders. Study results and caveats: Expanded clones shared no CDR3 amino acid sequences across subjects, suggesting private repertoires in all groups.

TCRdb analysed the 5' RACE reads with MiXCR anew, one entry per CDR3 protein. Of some 65,000 distinct CDR3 sequences in the sample, roughly 3.7% are singletons; the top ten hold about 2.6%. This receptor was taken from a man in his forties or fifties with multiple sclerosis. Sequencing was performed on PBMCs. V and J are TRBV5-1 and TRBJ2-7, with TRBD2 matching 7 bases. The CDR3 sequence: CASSLPGEGRREQYF. CDR3 DNA: TGCGCCAGCAGCTTACCCGGGGAGGGAAGGAGGGAGCAGTACTTC.